This record looks at one TCR beta chain sequence and its context. The target antigen is unknown. V was cut by 1 base and J by 5 bases, with 5 bases left in between. The CDR3 covers 12 residues. The germline V gene encodes CDR1 LGHDT and CDR2 YNNKEL (reference sequence). The sample originates from a study of Ad26.COV2.S vaccination and SARS-CoV-2 variants. Study in general: Donor was one of the participants in the Ad26.COV2.S arm of the COV1001 trial. Intramuscularly, Ad26.COV2.S was given either once or twice, 56 days apart. Overall study results and limits: Vaccine recipients and placebo recipients showed similar non-spike TCR breadth.

Treatment denoted: over 15 received Ad26.COV2.S at low or high dose, single or two shots; roughly five received placebo; per-sample allocation not given. Day 63 after the first injection of vaccine or placebo was the sampling time. Its platform was an Ad26 vector, and its expressed antigen was Wuhan-strain SARS-CoV-2 spike. Generated by immunoSEQ multiplex PCR, the TCRdb table keeps only in-frame clones and is missing some. The data hold around 400,000 clones, with around four fifths observed a single time. The chain joins TRBV3-1 (or the pseudogene TRBV3-2) to TRBJ1-1; no firm D call. The sequence came from a person aged 18-60 years who received the Ad26.COV2.S COVID-19 vaccine or a placebo. The sample was peripheral blood, taken in a trial of Ad26.COV2.S vaccine versus placebo. The CDR3 DNA reads TGTGCCAGCAGCCAAGTCGGGACTGAAGCTTTCTTT. It is translated as CASSQVGTEAFF.